The present entry profiles one T cell receptor beta chain with its context. Original processing notes: Scientists estimated how many nucleated cells there were by amplifying reference gene primers. Only in-frame clones appear in the TCRdb table, and some are missing; sequencing was by immunoSEQ multiplex PCR. V, J and clone size reflect that table, while D and trimming were determined from the DNA. Among 150,000 to 200,000 clones listed, roughly 91% were seen once. CDR1 and CDR2 (germline): SGDLS, YYNGEE. The V end was cut by 4 bases, the J end by 0 bases, with 14 bases between. The length of the CDR3 is 16 residues. The sample originates from a study of blood T cell repertoires in COVID-19. Study-level background: The United States, Italy and Spain provided the acute and convalescent COVID-19 samples. PBMCs, B-cell-depleted T cells, or T cells were the source of the cDNA or gDNA that made up the material.

This clonotype originated in a human donor in a cohort sampled during active COVID-19. Source material: peripheral blood. This sequence joins TRBV9 and TRBJ2-4; D is uncertain. CDR3 loop: CASSKSQSLAKNIQYF. The CDR3 nucleotides are TGTGCCAGCAGCAAAAGCCAATCATTAGCCAAAAACATTCAGTACTTC.